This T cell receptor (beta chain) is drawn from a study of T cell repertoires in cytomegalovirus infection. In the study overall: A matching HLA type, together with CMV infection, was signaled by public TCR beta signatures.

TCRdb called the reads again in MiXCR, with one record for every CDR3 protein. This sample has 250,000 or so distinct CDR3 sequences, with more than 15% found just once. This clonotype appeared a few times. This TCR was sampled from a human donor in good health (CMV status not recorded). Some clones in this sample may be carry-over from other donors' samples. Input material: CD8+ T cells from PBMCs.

The CDR3 coding sequence is TGCGCCAGCAGCCTCGGGACAGGGAATAACAATGAGCAGTTCTTC. Amino acids: CASSLGTGNNNEQFF. The chain carries TRBV4-3 and TRBJ2-1; TRBD1 matches 9 bases. J gave up 5 bases and V 4 bases, and 6 bases lay outside the gene matches. This CDR3 is built from 15 residues. Germline-derived CDR1 and CDR2 are LGHNA and YSLEER.